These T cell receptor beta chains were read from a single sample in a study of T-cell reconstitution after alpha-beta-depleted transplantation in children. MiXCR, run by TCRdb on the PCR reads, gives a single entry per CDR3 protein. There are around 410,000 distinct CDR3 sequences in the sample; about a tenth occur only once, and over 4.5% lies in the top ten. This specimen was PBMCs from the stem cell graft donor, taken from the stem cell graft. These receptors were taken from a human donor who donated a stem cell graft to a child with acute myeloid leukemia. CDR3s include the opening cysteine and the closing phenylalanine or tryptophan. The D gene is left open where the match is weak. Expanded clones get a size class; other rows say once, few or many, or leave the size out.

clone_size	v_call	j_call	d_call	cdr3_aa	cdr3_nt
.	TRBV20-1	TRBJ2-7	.	CSAMATGRSEQYF	TGCAGTGCCATGGCTACTGGGAGGAGCGAGCAGTACTTC
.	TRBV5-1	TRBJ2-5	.	CASSLSPSPETQYF	TGCGCCAGCAGCTTGAGTCCTAGCCCAGAGACCCAGTACTTC
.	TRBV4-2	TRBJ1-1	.	CASSQDASNTEAFF	TGTGCCAGCAGCCAAGATGCCAGCAACACTGAAGCTTTCTTT
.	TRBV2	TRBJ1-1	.	CASSESYSTAEAFF	TGTGCCAGCAGTGAATCGTACTCGACCGCTGAAGCTTTCTTT
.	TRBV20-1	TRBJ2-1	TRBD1	CSALYPQGVGDEQFF	TGCAGTGCTTTATACCCACAGGGGGTGGGGGACGAGCAGTTCTTC
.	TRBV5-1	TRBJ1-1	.	CASSLGVTFGTEAFF	TGCGCCAGCAGCTTGGGGGTAACATTTGGTACTGAAGCTTTCTTT
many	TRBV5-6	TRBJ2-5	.	CASSRYRALIVLQETQYF	TGTGCCAGCAGCCGGTACCGGGCCCTCATTGTCCTCCAAGAGACCCAGTACTTC
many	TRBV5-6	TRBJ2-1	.	CASSLDLYNEQFF	TGTGCCAGCAGCTTGGACCTATACAATGAGCAGTTCTTC
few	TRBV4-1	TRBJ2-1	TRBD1	CASSPGTAMLNEQFF	TGCGCCAGCAGCCCAGGGACAGCAATGTTAAATGAGCAGTTCTTC
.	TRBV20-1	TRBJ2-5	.	CSARVQPPKETQYF	TGCAGTGCTAGAGTTCAGCCCCCAAAAGAGACCCAGTACTTC
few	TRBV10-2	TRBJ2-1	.	CASSEFLTGLGQFF	TGCGCCAGCAGTGAGTTCCTGACTGGCCTTGGGCAGTTCTTC
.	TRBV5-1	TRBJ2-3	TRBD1	CASTSQGANADTQYF	TGCGCCAGCACCTCACAGGGGGCGAACGCAGATACGCAGTATTTT
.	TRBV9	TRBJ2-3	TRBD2	CASSVTSGGGPDTQYF	TGTGCCAGCAGCGTAACTAGCGGGGGGGGGCCAGATACGCAGTATTTT
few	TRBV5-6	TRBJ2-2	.	CASSLGPYTGELFF	TGTGCCAGCAGCTTGGGTCCGTACACCGGGGAGCTGTTTTTT
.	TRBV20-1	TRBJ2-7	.	CSARVEPAVQYEQYF	TGCAGTGCTAGAGTGGAACCAGCGGTTCAGTACGAGCAGTACTTC